The entry that follows covers one T cell receptor (beta chain) sequence. This entry comes from a study of blood T cell repertoires in COVID-19. Turning to the study itself: The cDNA or gDNA used as material had been derived from T cells, B-cell-depleted T cells, or PBMCs.

The table came from immunoSEQ multiplex PCR; TCRdb's copy has only in-frame clones and leaves some out. The sample holds roughly 69,000 clones, approximately 87% seen once. Sample: peripheral blood. This sequence was found in a man in his fifties or sixties with active COVID-19.

CDR3 in amino acids: CASSYRGPRGEKLFF. CDR3 nucleotides: TGTGCCAGCAGTTATAGGGGCCCAAGGGGTGAAAAACTGTTTTTT. This chain links TRBV6-5 with TRBJ1-4; possibly TRBD1 for D (5 bases). The length of the CDR3 is 15 residues. V shed 3 bases and J shed 7 bases, with 15 bases lying between them. CDR1 and CDR2 from the germline V gene are MNHEY and SVGAGI.